Here is one T cell receptor beta chain with its context. The antigen remains unidentified. This entry is derived from a study of T cell responses to AZD1222 COVID-19 vaccine. This CDR3 contains 18 residues. Trimming shortened V by 0 bases and J by 2 bases, and 17 bases separated the two germline ends. Germline V gene data show CDR1 as SGHDN and CDR2 as FVKESK. Repertoires were generated with immunoSEQ multiplex PCR, while TCRdb's copy carries only in-frame clones and drops some. Among 80,000 to 100,000 clones, around 90% were seen once, and the ten largest hold under 6.5%. Findings and caveats of the study: Baseline seropositivity characterized only 5 or 6 AZD1222 recipients.

Sequencing used peripheral blood, obtained on day 0 of AZD1222 vaccination. This sequence joins TRBV14 and TRBJ2-1; tentatively, D is TRBD2 (5 bases). The sequence came from an adult in good health. The CDR3 spells CASSQDGPLSGAYNEQFF. For the CDR3, the DNA is TGTGCCAGCAGCCAAGATGGCCCCCTATCCGGGGCCTACAATGAGCAGTTCTTC.